The source of this T cell receptor beta chain is a study of T cell changes during pregnancy in multiple sclerosis. Assay used: immunoSEQ multiplex PCR; TCRdb lists only in-frame clones, some missing. This table holds over 65,000 clones, around 90% found once. Germline V lookup: CDR1 SNHLY, CDR2 FYNNEI. The germline V and J ends were trimmed by 6 bases and 4 bases, with 8 bases remaining between them. The CDR3 is made up of 12 amino acids. The sample in question was peripheral blood, obtained in the first trimester of pregnancy. The V call is TRBV2, the J call TRBJ2-3, with a tentative D call TRBD2 (6 bases). This TCR derives from a female donor in good health, enrolled as a control in a pregnancy study. In DNA, the CDR3 is TGTGCCAGCAGGGGGGACTCAGATACGCAGTATTTT. Its translation: CASRGDSDTQYF.